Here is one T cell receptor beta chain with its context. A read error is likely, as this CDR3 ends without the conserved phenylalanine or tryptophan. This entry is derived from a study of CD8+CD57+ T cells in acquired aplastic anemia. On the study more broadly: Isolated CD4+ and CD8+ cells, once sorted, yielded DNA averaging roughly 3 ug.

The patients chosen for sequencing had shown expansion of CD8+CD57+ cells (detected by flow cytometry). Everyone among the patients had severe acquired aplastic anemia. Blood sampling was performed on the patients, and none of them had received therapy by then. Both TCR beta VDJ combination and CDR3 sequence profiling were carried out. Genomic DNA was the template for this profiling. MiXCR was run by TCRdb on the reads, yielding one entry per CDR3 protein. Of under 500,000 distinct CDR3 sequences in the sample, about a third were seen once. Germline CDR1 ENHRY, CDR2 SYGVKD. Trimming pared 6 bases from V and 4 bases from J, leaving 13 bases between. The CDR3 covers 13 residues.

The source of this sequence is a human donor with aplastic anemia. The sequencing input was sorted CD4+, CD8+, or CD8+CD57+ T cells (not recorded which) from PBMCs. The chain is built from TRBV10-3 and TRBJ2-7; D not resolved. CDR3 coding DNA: TGTGCCATCAGGGACGGAGCTCCGTACGAGCAGTACCTC. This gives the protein CAIRDGAPYEQYL.